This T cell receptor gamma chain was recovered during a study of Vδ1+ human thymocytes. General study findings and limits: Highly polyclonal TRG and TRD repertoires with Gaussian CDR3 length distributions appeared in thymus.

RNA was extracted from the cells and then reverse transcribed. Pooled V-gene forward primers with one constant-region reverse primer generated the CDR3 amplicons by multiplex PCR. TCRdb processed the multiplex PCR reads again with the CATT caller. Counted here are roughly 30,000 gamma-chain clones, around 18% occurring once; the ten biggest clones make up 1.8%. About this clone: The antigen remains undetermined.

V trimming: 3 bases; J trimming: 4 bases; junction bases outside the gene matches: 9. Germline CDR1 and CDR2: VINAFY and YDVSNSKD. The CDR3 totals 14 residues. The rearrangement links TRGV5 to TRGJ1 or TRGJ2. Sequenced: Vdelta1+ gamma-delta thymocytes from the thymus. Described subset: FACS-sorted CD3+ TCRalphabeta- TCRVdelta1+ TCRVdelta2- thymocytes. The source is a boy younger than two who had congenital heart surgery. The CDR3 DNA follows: TGTGCCACCTGGGACTGCCAGGGATATTATAAGAAACTCTTT. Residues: CATWDCQGYYKKLF.